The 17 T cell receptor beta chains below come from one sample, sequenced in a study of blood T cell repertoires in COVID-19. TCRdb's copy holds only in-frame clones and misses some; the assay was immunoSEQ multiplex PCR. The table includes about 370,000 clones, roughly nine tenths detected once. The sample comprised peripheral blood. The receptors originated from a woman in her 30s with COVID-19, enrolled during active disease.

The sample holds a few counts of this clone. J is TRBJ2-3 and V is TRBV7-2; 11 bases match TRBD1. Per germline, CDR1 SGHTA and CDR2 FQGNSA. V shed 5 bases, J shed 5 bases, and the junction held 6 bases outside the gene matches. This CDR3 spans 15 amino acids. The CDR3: CASSLWTGGGDTQYF. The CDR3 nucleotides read TGTGCCAGCAGCCTTTGGACAGGGGGCGGAGATACGCAGTATTTT.

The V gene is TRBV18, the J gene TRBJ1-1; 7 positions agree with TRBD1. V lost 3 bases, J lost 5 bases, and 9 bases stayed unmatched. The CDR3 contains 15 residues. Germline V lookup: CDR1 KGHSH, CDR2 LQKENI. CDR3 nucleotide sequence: TGTGCCAGCTCACCTCTGGAGGGGGCTGGAACTGAAGCTTTCTTT. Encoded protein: CASSPLEGAGTEAFF.

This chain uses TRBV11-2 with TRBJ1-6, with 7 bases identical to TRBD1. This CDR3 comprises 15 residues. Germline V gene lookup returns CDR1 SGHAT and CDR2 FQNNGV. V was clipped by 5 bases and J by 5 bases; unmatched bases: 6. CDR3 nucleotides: TGTGCCAGCAGCCCCAGGGGGGATAATAATTCACCCCTCCACTTT. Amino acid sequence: CASSPRGDNNSPLHF.

The CDR3 coding sequence is TGTGCCAGCAGTTGGTCAGGGGGCACCAATGAGCAGTTCTTC. Translated, it gives CASSWSGGTNEQFF. The chain carries TRBV27 and TRBJ2-1, with TRBD1 matching 8 bases. This CDR3 has 14 residues. The germline gives CDR1 MNHEY, CDR2 SMNVEV (reference sequence). V was clipped by 4 bases and J by 6 bases; unmatched bases: 5.

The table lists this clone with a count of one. The CDR3 nucleotides are TGTGCCAGCAGCTCAGGACTAGCGGGGGAAGAGCAGTTCTTC. It specifies CASSSGLAGEEQFF. This rearrangement joins TRBV5-5 to TRBJ2-1; 13 bases map to TRBD2. The J segment lost 10 bases and the V segment lost 3 bases, leaving 4 bases of the junction unmatched. The CDR3 spans 14 residues. Looked up from germline, CDR1 is SGHKS and CDR2 is YYEKEE (reference sequence).

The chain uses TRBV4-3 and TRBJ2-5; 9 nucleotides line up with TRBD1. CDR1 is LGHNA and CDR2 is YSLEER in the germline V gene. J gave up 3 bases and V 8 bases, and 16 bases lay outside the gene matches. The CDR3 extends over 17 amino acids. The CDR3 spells CASGGAQGAQGEETQYF. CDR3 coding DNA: TGCGCCAGCGGGGGTGCACAGGGGGCTCAAGGGGAAGAGACCCAGTACTTC.

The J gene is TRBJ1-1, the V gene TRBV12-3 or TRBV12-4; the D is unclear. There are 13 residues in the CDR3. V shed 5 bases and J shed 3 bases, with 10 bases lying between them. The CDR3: CASSGRLDTEAFF. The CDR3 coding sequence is TGTGCCAGCAGTGGCCGACTGGACACTGAAGCTTTCTTT.

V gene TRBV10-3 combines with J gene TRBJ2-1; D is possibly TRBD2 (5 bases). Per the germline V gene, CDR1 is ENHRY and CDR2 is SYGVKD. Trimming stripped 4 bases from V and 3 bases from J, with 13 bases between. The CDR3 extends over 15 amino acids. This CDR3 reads CAISGLAAGYNEQFF. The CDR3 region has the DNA TGTGCCATCAGTGGCCTAGCTGCGGGCTACAATGAGCAGTTCTTC.

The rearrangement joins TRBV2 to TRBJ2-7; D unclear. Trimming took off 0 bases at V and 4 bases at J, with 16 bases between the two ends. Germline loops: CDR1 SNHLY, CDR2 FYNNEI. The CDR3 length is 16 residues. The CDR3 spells CASSEALLAAHYEQYV. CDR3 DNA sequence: TGTGCCAGCAGTGAAGCGCTTCTGGCGGCGCATTACGAGCAGTACGTC.

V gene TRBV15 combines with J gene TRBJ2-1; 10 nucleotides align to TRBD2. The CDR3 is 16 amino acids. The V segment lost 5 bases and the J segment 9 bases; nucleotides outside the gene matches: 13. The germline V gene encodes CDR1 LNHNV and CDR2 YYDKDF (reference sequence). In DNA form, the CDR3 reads TGTGCCACCAGCCCCGGGCCTAGCGGGAGCTTTGGTGAGCAGTTCTTC. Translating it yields CATSPGPSGSFGEQFF.

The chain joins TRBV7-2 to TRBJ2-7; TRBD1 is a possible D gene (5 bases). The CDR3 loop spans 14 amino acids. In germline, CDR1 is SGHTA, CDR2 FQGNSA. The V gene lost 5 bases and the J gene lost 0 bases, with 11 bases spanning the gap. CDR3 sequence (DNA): TGTGCCAGCAGCCCAGGGCCGAGCTCCTACGAGCAGTACGTC. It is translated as CASSPGPSSYEQYV.

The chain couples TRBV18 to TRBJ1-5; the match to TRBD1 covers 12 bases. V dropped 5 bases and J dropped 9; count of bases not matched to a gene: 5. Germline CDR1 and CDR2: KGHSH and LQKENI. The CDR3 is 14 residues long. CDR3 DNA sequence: TGTGCCAGCTCAATAGGGACAGGGGGCGCGCCCCAGCATTTT. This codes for CASSIGTGGAPQHF.

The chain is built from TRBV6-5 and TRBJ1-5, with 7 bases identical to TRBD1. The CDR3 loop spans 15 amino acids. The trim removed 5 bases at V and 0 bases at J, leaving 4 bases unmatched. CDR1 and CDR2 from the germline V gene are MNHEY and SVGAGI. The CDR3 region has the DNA TGTGCCAGCAGTCCTCAGGGGGATAGCAATCAGCCCCAGCATTTT. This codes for CASSPQGDSNQPQHF.

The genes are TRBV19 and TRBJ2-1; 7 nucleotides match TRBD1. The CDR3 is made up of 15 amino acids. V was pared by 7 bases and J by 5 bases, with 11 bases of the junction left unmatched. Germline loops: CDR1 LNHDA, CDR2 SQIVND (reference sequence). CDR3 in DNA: TGTGCCAGTACGAGGGATGACAGGGAAAACAATGAGCAGTTCTTC. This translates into CASTRDDRENNEQFF. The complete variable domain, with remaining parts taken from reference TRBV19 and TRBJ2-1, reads DGGITQSPKYLFRKEGQNVTLSCEQNLNHDAMYWYRQDPGQGLRLIYYSQIVNDFQKGDIAEGYSVSREKKESFPLTVTSAQKNPTAFYLCASTRDDRENNEQFFGPGTRLTVL.

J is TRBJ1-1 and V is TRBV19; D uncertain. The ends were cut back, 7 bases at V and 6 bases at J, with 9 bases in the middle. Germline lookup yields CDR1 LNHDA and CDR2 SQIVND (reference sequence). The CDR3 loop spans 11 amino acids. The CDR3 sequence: CASKRGAEAFF. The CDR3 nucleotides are TGTGCCAGTAAGCGAGGCGCTGAAGCTTTCTTT.

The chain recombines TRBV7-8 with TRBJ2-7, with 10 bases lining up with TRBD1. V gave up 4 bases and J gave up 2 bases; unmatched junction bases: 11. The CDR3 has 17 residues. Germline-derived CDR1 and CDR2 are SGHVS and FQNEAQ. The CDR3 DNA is TGTGCCAGCAGCTGGGAAAACCCGGGACAGGGGCCCTACGAGCAGTACTTC. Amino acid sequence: CASSWENPGQGPYEQYF.

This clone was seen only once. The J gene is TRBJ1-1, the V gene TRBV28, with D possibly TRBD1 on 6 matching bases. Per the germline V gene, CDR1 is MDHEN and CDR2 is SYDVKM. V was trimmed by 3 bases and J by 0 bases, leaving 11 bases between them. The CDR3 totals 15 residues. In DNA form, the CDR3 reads TGTGCCAGCAGTTTGGGGGCCACCCTGAACACTGAAGCTTTCTTT. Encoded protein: CASSLGATLNTEAFF.